This T cell receptor beta chain was captured by sequencing in a study of cytomegalovirus exposure and HLA in healthy donors. Both 60 Vbeta primers and 13 Jbeta primers went into the PCR. Produced via immunoSEQ multiplex PCR; TCRdb's table is partial and in-frame only. The sample consists of over 150,000 clones, 75% of them appearing once. The CDR3 extends over 12 amino acids. Germline CDR1 reads GTSNPN; CDR2 reads SVGIG (reference sequence). Trimming left V 7 bases short and J 5 bases short, with 14 bases between. The chain carries TRBV30 and TRBJ2-5, with no clear D. Sequenced input: PBMCs. This TCR was sampled from a male donor in good health and CMV-seronegative. The CDR3 protein is CASYRLWETQYF. In DNA, the CDR3 is TGTGCCTCCTACCGATTATGGGAGACCCAGTACTTC.